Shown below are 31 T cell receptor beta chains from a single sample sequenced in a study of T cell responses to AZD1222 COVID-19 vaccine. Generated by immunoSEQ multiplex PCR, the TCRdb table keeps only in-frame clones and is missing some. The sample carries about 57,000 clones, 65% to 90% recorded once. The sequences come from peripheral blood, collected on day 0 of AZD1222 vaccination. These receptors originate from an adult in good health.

CDR3 DNA: TGTGCCAGCAGCTTCTTACTGCAGGGTAATCATGCTGGCTACACCTTC. Protein: CASSFLLQGNHAGYTF. The V gene is TRBV7-9, the J gene TRBJ1-2, with D possibly matching TRBD1 (5 bases). Germline V gene lookup returns CDR1 SEHNR and CDR2 FQNEAQ (reference sequence). V was clipped by 3 bases and J by 7 bases, with 21 bases between them. The CDR3 is 16 residues long.

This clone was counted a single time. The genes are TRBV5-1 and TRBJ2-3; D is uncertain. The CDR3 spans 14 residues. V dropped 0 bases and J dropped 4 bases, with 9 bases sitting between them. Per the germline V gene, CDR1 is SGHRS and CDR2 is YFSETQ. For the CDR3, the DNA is TGCGCCAGCAGCTTGGGCCTAGTCGCAGATACGCAGTATTTT. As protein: CASSLGLVADTQYF.

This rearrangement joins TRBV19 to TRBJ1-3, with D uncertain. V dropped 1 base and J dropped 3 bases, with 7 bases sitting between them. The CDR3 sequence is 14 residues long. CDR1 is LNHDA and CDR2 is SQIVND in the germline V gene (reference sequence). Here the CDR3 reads CASSIALVGNTIYF. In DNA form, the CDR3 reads TGTGCCAGTAGTATAGCTCTCGTTGGAAACACCATATATTTT.

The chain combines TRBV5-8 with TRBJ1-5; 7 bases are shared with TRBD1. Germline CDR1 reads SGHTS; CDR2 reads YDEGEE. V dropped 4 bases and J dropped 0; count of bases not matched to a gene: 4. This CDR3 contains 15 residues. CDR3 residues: CASSPGTVSNQPQHF. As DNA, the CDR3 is TGTGCCAGCAGCCCTGGGACAGTTAGCAATCAGCCCCAGCATTTT.

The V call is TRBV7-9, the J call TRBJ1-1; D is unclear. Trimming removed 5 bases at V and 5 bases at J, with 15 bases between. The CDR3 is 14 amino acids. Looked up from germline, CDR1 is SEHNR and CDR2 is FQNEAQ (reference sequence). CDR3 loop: CASSPAGVITEAFF. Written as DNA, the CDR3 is TGTGCCAGCAGCCCGGCTGGGGTAATAACTGAAGCTTTCTTT.

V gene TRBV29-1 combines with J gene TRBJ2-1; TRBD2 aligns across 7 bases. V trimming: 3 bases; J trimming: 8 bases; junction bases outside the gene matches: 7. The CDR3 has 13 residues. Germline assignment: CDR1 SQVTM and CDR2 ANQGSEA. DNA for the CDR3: TGCAGCGTTGACCGACTAGCAATCCATGAGCAGTTCTTC. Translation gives CSVDRLAIHEQFF.

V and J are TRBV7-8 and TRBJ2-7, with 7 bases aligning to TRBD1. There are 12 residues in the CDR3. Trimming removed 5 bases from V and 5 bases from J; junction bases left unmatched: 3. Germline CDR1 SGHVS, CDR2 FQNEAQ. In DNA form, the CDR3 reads TGTGCCAGCAGCGATGACAGGGACGAGCAGTACTTC. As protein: CASSDDRDEQYF.

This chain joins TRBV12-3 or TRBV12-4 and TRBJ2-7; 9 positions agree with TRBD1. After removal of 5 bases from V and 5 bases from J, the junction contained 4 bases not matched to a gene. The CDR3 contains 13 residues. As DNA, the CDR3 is TGTGCCAGCAGTCCCGGACAGGGGAACGAGCAGTACTTC. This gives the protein CASSPGQGNEQYF.

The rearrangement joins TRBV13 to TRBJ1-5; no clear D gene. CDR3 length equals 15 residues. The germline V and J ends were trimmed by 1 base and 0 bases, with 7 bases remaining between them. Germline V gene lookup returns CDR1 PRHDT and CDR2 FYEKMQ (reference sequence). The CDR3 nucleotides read TGTGCCAGCAGCTTAGACAGTTTTAGCAATCAGCCCCAGCATTTT. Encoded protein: CASSLDSFSNQPQHF.

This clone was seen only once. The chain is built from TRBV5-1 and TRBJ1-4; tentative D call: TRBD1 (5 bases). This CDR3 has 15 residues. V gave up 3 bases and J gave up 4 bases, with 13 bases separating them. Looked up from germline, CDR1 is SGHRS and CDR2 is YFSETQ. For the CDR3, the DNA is TGCGCCAGCAGCTCATCAGGGACGGTTAATGAAAAACTGTTTTTT. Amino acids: CASSSSGTVNEKLFF.

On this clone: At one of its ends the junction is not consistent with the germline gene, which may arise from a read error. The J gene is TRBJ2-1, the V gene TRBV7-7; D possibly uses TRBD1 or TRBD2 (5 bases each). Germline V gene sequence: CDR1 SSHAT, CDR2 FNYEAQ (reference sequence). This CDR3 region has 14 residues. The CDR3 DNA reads TGTGCTAGCAGCTTAGGGACCGGTTACAATGAGCAGTTCTTC. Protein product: CASSLGTGYNEQFF.

The CDR3: CASSLAGGNYNEQFF. For the CDR3, the DNA is TGCGCCAGCAGCTTGGCCGGGGGGAACTACAATGAGCAGTTCTTC. V and J are TRBV5-1 and TRBJ2-1, with 7 positions matching TRBD2. CDR1 and CDR2 from the germline V gene are SGHRS and YFSETQ. V lost 0 bases, J lost 3 bases, and 3 bases stayed unmatched. The CDR3 is made up of 15 amino acids. The full variable domain, completed using reference TRBV5-1 and TRBJ2-1, is KAGVTQTPRYLIKTRGQQVTLSCSPISGHRSVSWYQQTPGQGLQFLFEYFSETQRNKGNFPGRFSGRQFSNSRSEMNVSTLELGDSALYLCASSLAGGNYNEQFFGPGTRLTVL.

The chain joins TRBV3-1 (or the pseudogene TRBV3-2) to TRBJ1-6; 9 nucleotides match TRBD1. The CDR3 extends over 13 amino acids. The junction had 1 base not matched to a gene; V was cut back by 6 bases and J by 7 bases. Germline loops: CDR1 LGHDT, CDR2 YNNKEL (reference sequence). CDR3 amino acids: CASRDRGNSPLHF. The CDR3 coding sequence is TGTGCCAGCAGGGACAGGGGAAATTCACCCCTCCACTTT.

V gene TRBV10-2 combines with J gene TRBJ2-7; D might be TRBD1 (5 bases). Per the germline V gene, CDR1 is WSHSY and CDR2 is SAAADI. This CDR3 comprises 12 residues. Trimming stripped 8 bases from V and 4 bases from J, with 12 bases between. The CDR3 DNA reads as TGCGCCAGCGGGGCAGGGCGATACGAGCAGTACTTC. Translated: CASGAGRYEQYF.

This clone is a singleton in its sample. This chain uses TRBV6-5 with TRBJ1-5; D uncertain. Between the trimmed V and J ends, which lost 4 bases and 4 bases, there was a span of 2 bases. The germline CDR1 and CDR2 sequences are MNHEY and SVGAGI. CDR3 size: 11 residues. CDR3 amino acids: CASSSNQPQHF. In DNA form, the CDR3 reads TGTGCCAGCAGTTCGAATCAGCCCCAGCATTTT.

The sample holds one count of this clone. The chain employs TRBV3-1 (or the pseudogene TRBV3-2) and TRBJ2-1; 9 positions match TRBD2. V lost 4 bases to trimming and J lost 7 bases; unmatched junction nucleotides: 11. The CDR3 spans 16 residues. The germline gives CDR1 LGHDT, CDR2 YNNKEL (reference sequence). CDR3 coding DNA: TGTGCCAGCAGCCCATTCTCGGGACTAGCTTCGAATGAGCAGTTCTTC. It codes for CASSPFSGLASNEQFF.

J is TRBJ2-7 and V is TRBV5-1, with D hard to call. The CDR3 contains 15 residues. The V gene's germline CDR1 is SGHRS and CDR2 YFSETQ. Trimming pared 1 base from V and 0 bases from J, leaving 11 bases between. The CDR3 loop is CASSLLGSGSYEQYF. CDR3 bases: TGCGCCAGCAGCTTGTTAGGATCCGGCTCCTACGAGCAGTACTTC.

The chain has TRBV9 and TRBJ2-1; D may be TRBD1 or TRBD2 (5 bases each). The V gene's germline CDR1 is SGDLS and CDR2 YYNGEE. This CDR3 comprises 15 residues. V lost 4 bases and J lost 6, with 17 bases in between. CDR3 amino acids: CASSYTGRGGNEQFF. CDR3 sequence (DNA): TGTGCCAGCAGCTACACGGGGCGAGGAGGCAATGAGCAGTTCTTC.

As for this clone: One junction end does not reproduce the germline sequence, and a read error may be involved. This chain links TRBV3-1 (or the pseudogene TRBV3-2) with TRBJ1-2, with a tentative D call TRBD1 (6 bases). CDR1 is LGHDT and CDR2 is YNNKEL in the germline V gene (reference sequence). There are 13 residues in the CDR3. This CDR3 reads CASSQGQGRKPEF. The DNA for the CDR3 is TGTGCCAGCAGCCAAGGTCAGGGGCGGAAACCTGAATTC.

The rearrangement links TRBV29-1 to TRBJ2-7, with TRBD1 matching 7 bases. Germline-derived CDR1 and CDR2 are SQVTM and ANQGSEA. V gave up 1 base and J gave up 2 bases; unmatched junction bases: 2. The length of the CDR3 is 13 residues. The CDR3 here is CSVEVGQAYEQYF. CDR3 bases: TGCAGCGTTGAAGTAGGACAGGCCTACGAGCAGTACTTC.

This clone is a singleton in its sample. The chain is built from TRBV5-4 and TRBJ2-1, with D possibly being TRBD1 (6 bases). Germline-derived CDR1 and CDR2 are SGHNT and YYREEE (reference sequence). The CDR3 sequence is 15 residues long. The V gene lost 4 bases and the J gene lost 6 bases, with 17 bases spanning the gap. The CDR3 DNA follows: TGTGCCAGCAGCCCACAGGGTTTCGGCCTCAATGAGCAGTTCTTC. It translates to CASSPQGFGLNEQFF.

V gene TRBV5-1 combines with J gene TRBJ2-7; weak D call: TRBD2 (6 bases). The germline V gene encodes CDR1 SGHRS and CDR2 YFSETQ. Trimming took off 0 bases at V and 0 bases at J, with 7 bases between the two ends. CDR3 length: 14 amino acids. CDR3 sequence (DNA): TGCGCCAGCAGCTTGGACGGGAGCTCCTACGAGCAGTACTTC. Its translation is CASSLDGSSYEQYF.

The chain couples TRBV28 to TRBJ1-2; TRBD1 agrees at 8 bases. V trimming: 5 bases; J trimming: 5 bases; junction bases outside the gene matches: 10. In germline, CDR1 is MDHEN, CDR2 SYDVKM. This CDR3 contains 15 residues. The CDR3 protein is CASSTGQAHLYGYTF. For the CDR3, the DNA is TGTGCCAGCAGTACGGGACAGGCCCACTTGTATGGCTACACCTTC.

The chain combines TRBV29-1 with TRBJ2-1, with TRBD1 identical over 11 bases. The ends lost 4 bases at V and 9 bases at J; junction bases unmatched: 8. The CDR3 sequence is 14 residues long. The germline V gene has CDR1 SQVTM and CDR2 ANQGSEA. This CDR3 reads CSVGGQGAQGEQFF. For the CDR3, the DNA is TGCAGCGTTGGAGGACAGGGGGCGCAAGGTGAGCAGTTCTTC.

Written as DNA, the CDR3 is TGTGCCAGCAGCTTAGGAGGGGTGGTGGCTGGAAACACCATATATTTT. It translates to CASSLGGVVAGNTIYF. The V call is TRBV7-2, the J call TRBJ1-3, with D maybe TRBD1 (5 bases). This CDR3 region has 16 residues. Trimming stripped 1 base from V and 2 bases from J, with 12 bases between. CDR1 is SGHTA, CDR2 FQGNSA, per germline.

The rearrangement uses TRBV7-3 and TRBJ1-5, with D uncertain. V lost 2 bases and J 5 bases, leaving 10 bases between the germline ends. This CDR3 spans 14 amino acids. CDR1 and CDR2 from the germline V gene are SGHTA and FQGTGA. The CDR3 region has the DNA TGTGCCAGCAGCTTACGACGGTGGGATCAGCCCCAGCATTTT. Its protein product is CASSLRRWDQPQHF.

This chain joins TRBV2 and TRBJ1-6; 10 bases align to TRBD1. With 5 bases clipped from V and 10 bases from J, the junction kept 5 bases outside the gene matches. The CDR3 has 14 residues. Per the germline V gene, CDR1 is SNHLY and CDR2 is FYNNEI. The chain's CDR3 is CASSTDRGDSPLHF. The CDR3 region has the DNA TGTGCCAGCAGTACGGACAGGGGGGACTCACCCCTCCACTTT.

The CDR3 protein is CASSWDRGRDQPQHF. CDR3 DNA sequence: TGTGCCAGCAGCTGGGACAGGGGACGGGATCAGCCCCAGCATTTT. The chain is built from TRBV2 and TRBJ1-5; 10 nucleotides match TRBD1. CDR1 and CDR2 from the germline V gene are SNHLY and FYNNEI. The CDR3 is made up of 15 amino acids. V shed 6 bases and J 5 bases; nucleotides not matched to a gene: 7.

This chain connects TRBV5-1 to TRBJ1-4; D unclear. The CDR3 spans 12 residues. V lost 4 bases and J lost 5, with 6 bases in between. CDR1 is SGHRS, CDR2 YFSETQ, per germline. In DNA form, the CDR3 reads TGCGCCAGCAGCCCCAGCAATGAAAAACTGTTTTTT. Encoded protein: CASSPSNEKLFF.

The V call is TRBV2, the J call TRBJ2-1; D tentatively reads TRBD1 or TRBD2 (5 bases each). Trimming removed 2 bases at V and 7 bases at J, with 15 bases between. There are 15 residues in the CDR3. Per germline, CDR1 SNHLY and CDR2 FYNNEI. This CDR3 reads CASSELQGTGNEQFF. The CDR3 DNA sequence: TGTGCCAGCAGTGAACTCCAGGGAACGGGGAATGAGCAGTTCTTC.

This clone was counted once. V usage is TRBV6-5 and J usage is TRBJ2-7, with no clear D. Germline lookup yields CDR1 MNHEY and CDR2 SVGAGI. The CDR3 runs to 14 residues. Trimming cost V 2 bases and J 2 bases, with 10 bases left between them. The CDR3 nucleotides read TGTGCCAGCAGTTACACCTCAACCGCCTACGAGCAGTACTTC. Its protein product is CASSYTSTAYEQYF.